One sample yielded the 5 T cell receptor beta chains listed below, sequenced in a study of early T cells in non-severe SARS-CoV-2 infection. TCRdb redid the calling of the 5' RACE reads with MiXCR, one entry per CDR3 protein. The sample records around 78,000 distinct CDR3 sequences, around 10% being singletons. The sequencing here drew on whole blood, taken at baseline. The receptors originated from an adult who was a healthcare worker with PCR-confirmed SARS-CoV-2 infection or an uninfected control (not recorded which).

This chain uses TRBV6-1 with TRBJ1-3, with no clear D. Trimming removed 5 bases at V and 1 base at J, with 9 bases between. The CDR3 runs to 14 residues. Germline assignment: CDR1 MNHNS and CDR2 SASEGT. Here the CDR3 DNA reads TGTGCCAGCAGTCCAACCTCGTCTGGAAACACCATATATTTT. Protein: CASSPTSSGNTIYF.

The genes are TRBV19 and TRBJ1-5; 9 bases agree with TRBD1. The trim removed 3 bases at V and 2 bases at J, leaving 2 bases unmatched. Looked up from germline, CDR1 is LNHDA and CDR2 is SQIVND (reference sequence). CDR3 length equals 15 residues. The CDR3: CASSIRTGGNQPQHF. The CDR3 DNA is TGTGCCAGTAGTATCCGGACAGGGGGCAATCAGCCCCAGCATTTT.

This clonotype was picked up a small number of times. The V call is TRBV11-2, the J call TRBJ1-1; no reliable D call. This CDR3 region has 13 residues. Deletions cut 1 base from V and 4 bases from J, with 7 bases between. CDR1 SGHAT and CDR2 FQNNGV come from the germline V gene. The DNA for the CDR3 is TGTGCCAGCAGCTTAGCGGGCCTCACTGAAGCTTTCTTT. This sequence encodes CASSLAGLTEAFF. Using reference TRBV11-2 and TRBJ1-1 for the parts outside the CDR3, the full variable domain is EAGVAQSPRYKIIEKRQSVAFWCNPISGHATLYWYQQILGQGPKLLIQFQNNGVVDDSQLPKDRFSAERLKGVDSTLKIQPAKLEDSAVYLCASSLAGLTEAFFGQGTRLTVV.

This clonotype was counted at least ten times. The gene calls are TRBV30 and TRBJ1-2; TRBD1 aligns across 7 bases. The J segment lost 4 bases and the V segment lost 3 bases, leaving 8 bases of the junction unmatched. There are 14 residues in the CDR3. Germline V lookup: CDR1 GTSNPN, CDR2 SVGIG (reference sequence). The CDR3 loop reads CAWSPGQVPYGYTF. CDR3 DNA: TGTGCCTGGAGCCCAGGACAGGTGCCCTATGGCTACACCTTC.

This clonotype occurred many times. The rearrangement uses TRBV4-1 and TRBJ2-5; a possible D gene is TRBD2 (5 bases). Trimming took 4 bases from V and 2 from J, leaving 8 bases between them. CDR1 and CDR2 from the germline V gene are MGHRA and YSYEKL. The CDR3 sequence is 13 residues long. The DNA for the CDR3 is TGCGCCAGCAGCCTCCGGGAACAAGAGACCCAGTACTTC. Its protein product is CASSLREQETQYF.